This T cell receptor (beta chain) was identified during a study of blood T cell repertoires in COVID-19. Overall study: Both acute and convalescent COVID-19 samples were obtained from the United States, Italy and Spain. T cells, B-cell-depleted T cells, or PBMCs supplied cDNA or gDNA.

V dropped 3 bases and J dropped 8; count of bases not matched to a gene: 10. The CDR3 has 17 residues. Germline values: CDR1 SEHNR, CDR2 FQNEAQ (reference sequence). Per the study methods: From reference gene primer amplification, estimates of nucleated cell counts were derived. Sequenced by immunoSEQ multiplex PCR; TCRdb stores in-frame clones only, minus some. V and J calls and clone size are given by that table; D and trimming were obtained from the DNA. The data contain 120,000 or so clones, more than 70% of them singletons. Sequenced material: peripheral blood. The rearrangement uses TRBV7-9 and TRBJ1-6; 10 nucleotides align to TRBD1. The clonotype was recovered from a man aged 80 or over with active or convalescent COVID-19. For the CDR3, the DNA is TGTGCCAGCAGCTTCCTCCCGGGACAGGGGACAGATTCACCCCTCCACTTT. Encoded protein: CASSFLPGQGTDSPLHF.